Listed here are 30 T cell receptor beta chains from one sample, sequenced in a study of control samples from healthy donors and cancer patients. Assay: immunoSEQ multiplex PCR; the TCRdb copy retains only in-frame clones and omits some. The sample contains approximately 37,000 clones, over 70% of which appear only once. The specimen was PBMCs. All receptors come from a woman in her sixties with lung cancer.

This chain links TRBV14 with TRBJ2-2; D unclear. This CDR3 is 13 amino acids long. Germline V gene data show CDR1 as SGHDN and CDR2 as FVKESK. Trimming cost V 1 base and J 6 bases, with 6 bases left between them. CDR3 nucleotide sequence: TGTGCCAGCAGCCAAGCTTTGGCCGGGGAGCTGTTTTTT. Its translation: CASSQALAGELFF. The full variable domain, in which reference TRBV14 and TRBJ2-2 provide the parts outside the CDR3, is EAGVTQFPSHSVIEKGQTVTLRCDPISGHDNLYWYRRVMGKEIKFLLHFVKESKQDESGMPNNRFLAERTGGTYSTLKVQPAELEDSGVYFCASSQALAGELFFGEGSRLTVL.

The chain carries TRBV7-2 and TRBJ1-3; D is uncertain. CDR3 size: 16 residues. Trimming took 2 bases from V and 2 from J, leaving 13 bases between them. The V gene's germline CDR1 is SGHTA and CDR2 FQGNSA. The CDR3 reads CASSLLSRTAGNTIYF. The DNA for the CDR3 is TGTGCCAGCAGCTTATTAAGCCGGACGGCTGGAAACACCATATATTTT.

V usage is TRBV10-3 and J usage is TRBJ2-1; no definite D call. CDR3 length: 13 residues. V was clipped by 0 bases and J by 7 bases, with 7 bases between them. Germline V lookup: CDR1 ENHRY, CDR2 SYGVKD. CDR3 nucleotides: TGTGCCATCAGTGAGTCAGTCGGTAATGAGCAGTTCTTC. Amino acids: CAISESVGNEQFF.

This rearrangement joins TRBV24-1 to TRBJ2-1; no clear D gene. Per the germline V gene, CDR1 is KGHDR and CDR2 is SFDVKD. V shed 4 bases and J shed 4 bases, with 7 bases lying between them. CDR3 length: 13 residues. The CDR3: CATSDLGYNEQFF. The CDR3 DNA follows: TGTGCCACCAGTGACTTGGGTTACAATGAGCAGTTCTTC.

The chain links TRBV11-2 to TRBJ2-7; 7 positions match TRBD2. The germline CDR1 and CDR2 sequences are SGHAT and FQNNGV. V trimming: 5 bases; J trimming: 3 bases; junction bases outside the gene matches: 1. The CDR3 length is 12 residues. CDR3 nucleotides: TGTGCCAGCAGCCCGGGGGGCTACGAGCAGTACTTC. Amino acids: CASSPGGYEQYF. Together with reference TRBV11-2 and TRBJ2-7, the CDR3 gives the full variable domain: EAGVAQSPRYKIIEKRQSVAFWCNPISGHATLYWYQQILGQGPKLLIQFQNNGVVDDSQLPKDRFSAERLKGVDSTLKIQPAKLEDSAVYLCASSPGGYEQYFGPGTRLTVT.

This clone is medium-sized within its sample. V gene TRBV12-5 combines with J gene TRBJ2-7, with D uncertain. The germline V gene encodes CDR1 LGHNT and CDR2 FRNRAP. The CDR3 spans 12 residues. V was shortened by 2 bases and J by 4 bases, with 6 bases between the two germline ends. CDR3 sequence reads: CASGLTSYEQYF. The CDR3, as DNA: TGTGCTAGTGGTTTGACGAGTTACGAGCAGTACTTC.

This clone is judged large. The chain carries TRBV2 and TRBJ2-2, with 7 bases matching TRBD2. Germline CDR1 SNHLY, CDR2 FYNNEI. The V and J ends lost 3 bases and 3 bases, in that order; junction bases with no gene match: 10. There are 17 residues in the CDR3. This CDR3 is CASSDTSYLADTGELFF. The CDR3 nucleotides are TGTGCCAGCAGTGATACCTCGTATCTAGCGGACACCGGGGAGCTGTTTTTT.

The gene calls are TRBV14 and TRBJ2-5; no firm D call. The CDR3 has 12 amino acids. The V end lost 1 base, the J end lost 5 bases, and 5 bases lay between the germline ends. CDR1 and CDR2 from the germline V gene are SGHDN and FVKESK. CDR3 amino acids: CASSQVWETQYF. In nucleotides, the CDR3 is TGTGCCAGCAGCCAAGTTTGGGAGACCCAGTACTTC.

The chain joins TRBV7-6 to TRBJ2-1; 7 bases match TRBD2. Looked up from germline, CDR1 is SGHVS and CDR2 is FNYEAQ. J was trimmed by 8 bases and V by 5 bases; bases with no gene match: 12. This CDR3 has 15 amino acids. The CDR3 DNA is TGTGCCAGCAGCCCCACATTGACTAGCAGCGATGAGCAGTTCTTC. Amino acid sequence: CASSPTLTSSDEQFF.

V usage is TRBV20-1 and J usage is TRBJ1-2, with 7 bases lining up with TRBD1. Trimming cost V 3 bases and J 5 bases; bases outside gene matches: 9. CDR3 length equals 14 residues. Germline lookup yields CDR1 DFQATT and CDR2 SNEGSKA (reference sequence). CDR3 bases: TGCAGTGCTAGTAAGGCAGGGGGTTTTTATGGCTACACCTTC. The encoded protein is CSASKAGGFYGYTF.

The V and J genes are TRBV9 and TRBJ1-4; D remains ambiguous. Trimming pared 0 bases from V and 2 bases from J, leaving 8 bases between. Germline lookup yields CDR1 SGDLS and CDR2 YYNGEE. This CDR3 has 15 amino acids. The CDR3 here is CASSVGWQTNEKLFF. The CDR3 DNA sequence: TGTGCCAGCAGCGTAGGGTGGCAGACTAATGAAAAACTGTTTTTT.

The DNA for the CDR3 is TGTGCCAGCAGCGCTTCACGCCCCGGAGGAGATACGCAGTATTTT. Its translation: CASSASRPGGDTQYF. The chain employs TRBV9 and TRBJ2-3, with TRBD2 as a possible D gene (5 bases). V gave up 3 bases and J gave up 5 bases, with 16 bases separating them. CDR1 is SGDLS, CDR2 YYNGEE, per germline. The CDR3 is 15 residues long.

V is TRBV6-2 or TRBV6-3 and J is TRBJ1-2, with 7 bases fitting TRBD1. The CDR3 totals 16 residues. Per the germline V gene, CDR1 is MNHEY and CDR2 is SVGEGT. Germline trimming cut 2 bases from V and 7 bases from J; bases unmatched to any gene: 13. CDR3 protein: CASSYPGTVLYVGYTF. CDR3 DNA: TGTGCCAGCAGTTACCCCGGGACAGTCTTGTATGTTGGCTACACCTTC.

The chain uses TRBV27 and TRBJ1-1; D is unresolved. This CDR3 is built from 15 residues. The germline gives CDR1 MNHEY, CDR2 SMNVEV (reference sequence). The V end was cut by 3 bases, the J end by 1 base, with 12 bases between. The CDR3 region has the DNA TGTGCCAGCAGTTTGTCTAGGGTGGCGAACACTGAAGCTTTCTTT. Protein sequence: CASSLSRVANTEAFF.

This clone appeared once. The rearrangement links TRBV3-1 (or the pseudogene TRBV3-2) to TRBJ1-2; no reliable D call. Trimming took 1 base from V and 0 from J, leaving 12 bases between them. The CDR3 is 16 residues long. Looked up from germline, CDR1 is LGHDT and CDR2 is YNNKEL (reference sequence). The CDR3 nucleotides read TGTGCCAGCAGCCAAGGCCCAGCCCATGCTAACTATGGCTACACCTTC. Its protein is CASSQGPAHANYGYTF.

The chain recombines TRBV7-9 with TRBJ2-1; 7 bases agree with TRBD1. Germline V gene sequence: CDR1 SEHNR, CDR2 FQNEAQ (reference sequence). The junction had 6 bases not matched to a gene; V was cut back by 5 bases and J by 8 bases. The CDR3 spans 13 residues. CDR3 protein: CASSRDSRDEQFF. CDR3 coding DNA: TGTGCCAGCAGCCGGGACAGTCGCGATGAGCAGTTCTTC.

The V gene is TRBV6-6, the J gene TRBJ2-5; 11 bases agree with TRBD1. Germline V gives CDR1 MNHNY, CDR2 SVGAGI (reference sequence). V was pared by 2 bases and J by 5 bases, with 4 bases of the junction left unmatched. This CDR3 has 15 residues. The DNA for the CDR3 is TGTGCCAGCAGTTACACCAGGACAGGGGGCGAGACCCAGTACTTC. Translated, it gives CASSYTRTGGETQYF.

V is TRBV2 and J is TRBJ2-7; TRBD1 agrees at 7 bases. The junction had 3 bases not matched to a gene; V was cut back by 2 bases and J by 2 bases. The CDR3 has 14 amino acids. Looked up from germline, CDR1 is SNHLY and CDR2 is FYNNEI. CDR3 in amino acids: CASSETGVAYEQYF. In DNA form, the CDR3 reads TGTGCCAGCAGTGAAACAGGGGTAGCCTACGAGCAGTACTTC.

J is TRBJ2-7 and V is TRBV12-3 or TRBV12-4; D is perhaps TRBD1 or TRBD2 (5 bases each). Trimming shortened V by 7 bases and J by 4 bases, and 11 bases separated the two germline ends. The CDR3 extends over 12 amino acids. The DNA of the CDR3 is TGTGCCAGCAAGGGGAGAGATTACGAGCAGTACTTC. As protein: CASKGRDYEQYF.

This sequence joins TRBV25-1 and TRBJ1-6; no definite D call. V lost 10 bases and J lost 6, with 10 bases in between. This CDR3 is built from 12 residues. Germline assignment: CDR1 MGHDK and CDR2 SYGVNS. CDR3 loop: CATSSFNSPLHF. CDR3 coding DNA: TGTGCCACCTCATCTTTTAATTCACCCCTCCACTTT.

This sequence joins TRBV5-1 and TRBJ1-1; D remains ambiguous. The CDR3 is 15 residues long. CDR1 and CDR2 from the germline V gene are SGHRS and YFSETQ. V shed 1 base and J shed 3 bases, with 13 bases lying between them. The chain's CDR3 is CASSLLRTGDTEAFF. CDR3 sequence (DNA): TGCGCCAGCAGCTTGCTACGGACCGGGGACACTGAAGCTTTCTTT.

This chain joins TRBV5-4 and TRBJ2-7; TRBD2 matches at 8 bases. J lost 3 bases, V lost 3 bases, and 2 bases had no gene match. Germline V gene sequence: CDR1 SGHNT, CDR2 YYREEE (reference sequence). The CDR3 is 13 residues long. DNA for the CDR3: TGTGCCAGCAGCTCGGGGGGGTTCTACGAGCAGTACTTC. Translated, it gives CASSSGGFYEQYF.

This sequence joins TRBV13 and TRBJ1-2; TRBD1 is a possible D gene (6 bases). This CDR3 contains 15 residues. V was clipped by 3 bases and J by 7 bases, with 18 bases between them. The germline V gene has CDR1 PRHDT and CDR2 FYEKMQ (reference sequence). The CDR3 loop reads CASSFSTGRPGGYTF. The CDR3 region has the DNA TGTGCCAGCAGCTTCTCGACAGGCCGCCCTGGTGGCTACACCTTC.

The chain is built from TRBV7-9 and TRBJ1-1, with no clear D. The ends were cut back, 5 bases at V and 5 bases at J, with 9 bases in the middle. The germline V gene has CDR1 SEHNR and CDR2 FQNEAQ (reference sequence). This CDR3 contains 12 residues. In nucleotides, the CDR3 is TGTGCCAGCAGCCGTGAATTAACTGAAGCTTTCTTT. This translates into CASSRELTEAFF.

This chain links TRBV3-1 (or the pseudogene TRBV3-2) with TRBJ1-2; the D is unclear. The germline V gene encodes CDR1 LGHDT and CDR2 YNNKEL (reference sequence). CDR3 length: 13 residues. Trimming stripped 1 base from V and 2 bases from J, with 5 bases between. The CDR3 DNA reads TGTGCCAGCAGCCAAGCCGGGAACTATGGCTACACCTTC. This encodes CASSQAGNYGYTF.

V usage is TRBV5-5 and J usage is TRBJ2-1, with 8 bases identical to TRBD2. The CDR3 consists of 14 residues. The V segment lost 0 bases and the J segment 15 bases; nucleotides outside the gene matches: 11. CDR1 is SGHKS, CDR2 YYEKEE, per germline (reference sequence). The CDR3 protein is CASSLGLGGARLFF. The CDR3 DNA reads TGTGCCAGCAGCTTGGGGCTCGGGGGGGCCCGTCTGTTCTTC.

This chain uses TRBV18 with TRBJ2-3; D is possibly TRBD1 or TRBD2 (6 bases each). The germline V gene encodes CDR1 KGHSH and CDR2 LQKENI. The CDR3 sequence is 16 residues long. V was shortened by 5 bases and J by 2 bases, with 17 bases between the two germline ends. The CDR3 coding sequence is TGTGCCAGCTCAAGCAGGGGAACGGGAGACACAGATACGCAGTATTTT. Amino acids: CASSSRGTGDTDTQYF.

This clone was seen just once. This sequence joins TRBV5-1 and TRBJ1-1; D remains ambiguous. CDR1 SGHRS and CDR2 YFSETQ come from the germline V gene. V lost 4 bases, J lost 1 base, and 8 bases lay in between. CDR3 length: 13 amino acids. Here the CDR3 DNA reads TGCGCCAGCAGCACAGACGGGAACACTGAAGCTTTCTTT. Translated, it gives CASSTDGNTEAFF.

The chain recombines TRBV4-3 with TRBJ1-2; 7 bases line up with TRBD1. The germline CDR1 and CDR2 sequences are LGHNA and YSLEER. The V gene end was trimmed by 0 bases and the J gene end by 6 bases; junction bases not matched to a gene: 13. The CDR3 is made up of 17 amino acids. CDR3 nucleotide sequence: TGCGCCAGCAGCCAAGATGCCTTCGCCGGGACAGTGGATGGCTACACCTTC. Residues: CASSQDAFAGTVDGYTF.

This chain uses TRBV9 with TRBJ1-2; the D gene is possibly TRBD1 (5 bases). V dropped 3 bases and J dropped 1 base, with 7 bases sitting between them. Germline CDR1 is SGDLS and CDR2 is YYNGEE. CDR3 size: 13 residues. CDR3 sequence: CASSAQGNYGYTF. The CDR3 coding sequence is TGTGCCAGCAGCGCCCAGGGTAACTATGGCTACACCTTC.